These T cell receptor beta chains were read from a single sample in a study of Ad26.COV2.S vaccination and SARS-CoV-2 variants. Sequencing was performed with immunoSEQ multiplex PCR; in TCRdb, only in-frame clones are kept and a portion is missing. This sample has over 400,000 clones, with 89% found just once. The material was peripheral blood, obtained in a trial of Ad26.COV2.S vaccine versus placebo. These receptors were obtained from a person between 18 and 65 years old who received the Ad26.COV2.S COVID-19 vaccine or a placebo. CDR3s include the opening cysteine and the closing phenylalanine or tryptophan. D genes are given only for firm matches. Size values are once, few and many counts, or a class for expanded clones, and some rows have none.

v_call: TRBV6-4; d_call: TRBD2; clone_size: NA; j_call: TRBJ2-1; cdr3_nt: TGTGCCAGCAGTGCTCGGAGCGGGAGTGGAAATGAGCAGTTCTTC; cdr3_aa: CASSARSGSGNEQFF
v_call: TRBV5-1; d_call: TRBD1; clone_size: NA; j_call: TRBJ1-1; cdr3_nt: TGCGCCAGCGGGACAGGTTTGAACACTGAAGCTTTCTTT; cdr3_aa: CASGTGLNTEAFF
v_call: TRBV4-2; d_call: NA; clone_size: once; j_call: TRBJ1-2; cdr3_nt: TGTGCCAGCAGCGAGAACTATGGCTACACCTTC; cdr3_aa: CASSENYGYTF
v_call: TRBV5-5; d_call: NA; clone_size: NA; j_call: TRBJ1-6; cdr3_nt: TGTGCCAGCAGAACAGAACTTTATAATTCACCCCTCCACTTT; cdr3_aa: CASRTELYNSPLHF
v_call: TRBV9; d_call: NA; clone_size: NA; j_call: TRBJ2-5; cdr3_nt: TGTGCCAGCAGCGCCCCATGGGGAGAGACCCAGTACTTC; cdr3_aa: CASSAPWGETQYF
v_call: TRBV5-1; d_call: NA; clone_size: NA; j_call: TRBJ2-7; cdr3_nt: TGCGCCAGCAGCTTGGGGCAGTCCTACGAGCAGTACTTC; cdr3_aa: CASSLGQSYEQYF
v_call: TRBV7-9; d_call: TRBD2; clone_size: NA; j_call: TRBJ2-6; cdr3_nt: TGTGCCAGCAGCTTATCAGCGGGAGGTTCTACTGGGGCCAACGTCCTGACTTTC; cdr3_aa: CASSLSAGGSTGANVLTF
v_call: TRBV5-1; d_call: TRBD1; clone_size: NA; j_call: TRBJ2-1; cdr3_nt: TGCGCCAGCAGCAGGACAGGGTTGAACTACAATGAGCAGTTCTTC; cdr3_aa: CASSRTGLNYNEQFF
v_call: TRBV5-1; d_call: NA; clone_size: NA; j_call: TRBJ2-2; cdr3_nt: TGCGCCAGCAGCTTGCGGGGGAACCCGAACACCGGGGAGCTGTTTTTT; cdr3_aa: CASSLRGNPNTGELFF
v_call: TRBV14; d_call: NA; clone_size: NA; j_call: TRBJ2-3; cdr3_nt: TGTGCCAGCAGCCAAGATAGGCGACTTCTGACAGATACGCAGTATTTT; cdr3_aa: CASSQDRRLLTDTQYF
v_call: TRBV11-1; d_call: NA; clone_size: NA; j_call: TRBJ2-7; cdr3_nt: TGTGCCAGCAGCCCAAGTGGGGGATTCATGGACGAGCAGTACTTC; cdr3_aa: CASSPSGGFMDEQYF
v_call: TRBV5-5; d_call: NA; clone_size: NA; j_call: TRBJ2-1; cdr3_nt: TGTGCCAGCAGCTTGGGTGTCGGGAGCTCCTACAATGAGCAGTTCTTC; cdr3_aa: CASSLGVGSSYNEQFF
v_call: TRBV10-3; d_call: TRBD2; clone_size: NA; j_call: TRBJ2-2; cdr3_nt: TGTGCCATCAGTCGACTAGCGGGAGTTGGCGGGGAGCTGTTTTTT; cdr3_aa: CAISRLAGVGGELFF
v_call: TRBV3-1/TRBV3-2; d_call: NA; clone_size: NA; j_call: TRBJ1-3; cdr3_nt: TGTGCCAGCAGCCAAGATTACACCACCATATATTTT; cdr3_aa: CASSQDYTTIYF
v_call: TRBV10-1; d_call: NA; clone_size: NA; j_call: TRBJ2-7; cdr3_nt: TGCGCCAGGGAGACCGGGGCCCTCAGTTGGAGCTCCTACGAGCAGTACTTC; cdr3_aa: CARETGALSWSSYEQYF
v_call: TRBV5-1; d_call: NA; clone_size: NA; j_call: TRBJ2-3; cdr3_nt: TGCGCCAGCAGCCTCGCTCTGGGGGGCACAGATACGCAGTATTTT; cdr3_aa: CASSLALGGTDTQYF
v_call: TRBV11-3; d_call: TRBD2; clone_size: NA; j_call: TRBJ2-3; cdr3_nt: TGTGCCAGCAGCTTAGGGCTAGCGGGAGCCGGCACAGATACGCAGTATTTT; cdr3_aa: CASSLGLAGAGTDTQYF
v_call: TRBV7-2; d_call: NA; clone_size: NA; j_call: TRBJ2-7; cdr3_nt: TGTGCCAGCAGCTTCAGGGGTTTATCCTACGAGCAGTACTTC; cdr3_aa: CASSFRGLSYEQYF
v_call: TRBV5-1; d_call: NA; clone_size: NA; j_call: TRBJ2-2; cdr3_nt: TGCGCCAGCAGCGGGGTGTGGGGAACCGGGGAGCTGTTTTTT; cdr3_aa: CASSGVWGTGELFF
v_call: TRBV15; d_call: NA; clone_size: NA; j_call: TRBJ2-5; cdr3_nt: TGTGCCACCTCTTGGGGCCAAGAGACCCAGTACTTC; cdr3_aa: CATSWGQETQYF
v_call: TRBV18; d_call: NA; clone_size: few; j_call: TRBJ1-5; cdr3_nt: TGTGCCAGCTCACCAGATACCACAGGGTCGGGCAATCAGCCCCAGCATTTT; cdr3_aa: CASSPDTTGSGNQPQHF
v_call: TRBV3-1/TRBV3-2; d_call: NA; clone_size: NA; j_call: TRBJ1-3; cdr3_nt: TGTGCCAGCAGCCAAGACGACCTCCGGAGGAGGGACACCATATATTTT; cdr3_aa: CASSQDDLRRRDTIYF
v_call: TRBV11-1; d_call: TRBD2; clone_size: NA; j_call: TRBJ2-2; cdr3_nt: TGTGCCAGCAGCTCACCCCGGGGAGGGAACCCCGGGGAGCTGTTTTTT; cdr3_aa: CASSSPRGGNPGELFF
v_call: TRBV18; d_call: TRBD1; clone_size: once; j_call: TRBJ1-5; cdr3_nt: TGTGCCAGCTCACCTGACAGGGGTTGGAGTCAGCCCCAGCATTTT; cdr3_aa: CASSPDRGWSQPQHF
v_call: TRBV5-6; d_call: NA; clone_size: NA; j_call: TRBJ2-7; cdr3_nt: TGTGCCAGCAGTTGGGGAACCCACTACGAGCAGTACTTC; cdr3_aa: CASSWGTHYEQYF
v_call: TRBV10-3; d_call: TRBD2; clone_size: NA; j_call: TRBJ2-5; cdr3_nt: TGTGCCATCAGTGATTGGGGCCTAGCGGAGGACCAAGAGACCCAGTACTTC; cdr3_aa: CAISDWGLAEDQETQYF
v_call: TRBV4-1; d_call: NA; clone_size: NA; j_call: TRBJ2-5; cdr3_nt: TGCGCCAGCAGCCGCCTGCCTGGAGAGACCCAGTACTTC; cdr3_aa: CASSRLPGETQYF
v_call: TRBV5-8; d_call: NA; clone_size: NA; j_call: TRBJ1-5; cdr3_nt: TGTGCCAGCAGCTCCCACCTGGGCAATCAGCCCCAGCATTTT; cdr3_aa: CASSSHLGNQPQHF
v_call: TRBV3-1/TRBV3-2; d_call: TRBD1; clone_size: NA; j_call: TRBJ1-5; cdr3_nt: TGTGCCAGCAGCCAAGACTGGGACAGCCGCATGCATTTT; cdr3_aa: CASSQDWDSRMHF
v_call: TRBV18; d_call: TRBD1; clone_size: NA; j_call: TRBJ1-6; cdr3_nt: TGTGCCAGCTCACTGCGGGACAGGGATTCACCCCTCCACTTT; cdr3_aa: CASSLRDRDSPLHF
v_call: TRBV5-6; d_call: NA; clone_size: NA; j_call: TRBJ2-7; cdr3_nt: TGTGCCAGCAGCTACGACAGAGAAGTCTACGAGCAGTACTTC; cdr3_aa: CASSYDREVYEQYF
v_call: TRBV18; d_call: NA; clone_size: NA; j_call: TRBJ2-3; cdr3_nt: TGTGCCAGCTCCCCAGGACTGAACACAGATACGCAGTATTTT; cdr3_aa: CASSPGLNTDTQYF
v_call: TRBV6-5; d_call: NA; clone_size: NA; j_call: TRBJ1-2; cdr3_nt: TGTGCCAGCAGTTACTCGAATGGGGGTGGTGACGGCTACACCTTC; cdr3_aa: CASSYSNGGGDGYTF
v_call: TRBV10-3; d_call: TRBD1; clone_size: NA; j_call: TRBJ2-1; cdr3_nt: TGTGCCATCAGTGAGTTGACAGGGATGTTCTTC; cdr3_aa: CAISELTGMFF
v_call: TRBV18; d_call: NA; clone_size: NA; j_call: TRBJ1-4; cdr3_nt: TGTGCCAGCTCACCACGGGGGGTATCCAATGAAAAACTGTTTTTT; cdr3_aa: CASSPRGVSNEKLFF
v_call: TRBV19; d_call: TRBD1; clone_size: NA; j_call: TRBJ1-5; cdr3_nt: TGTGCCAGTAGTATTCCGGGCAGGGGGCGTAGGTTGGGGGCCCATCAGCCCCAGCATTTT; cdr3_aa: CASSIPGRGRRLGAHQPQHF
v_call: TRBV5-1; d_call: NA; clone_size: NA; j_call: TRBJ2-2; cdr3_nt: TGCGCCAGCAGCCCGGAGTTCGGAGGAAACACCGGGGAGCTGTTTTTT; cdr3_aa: CASSPEFGGNTGELFF
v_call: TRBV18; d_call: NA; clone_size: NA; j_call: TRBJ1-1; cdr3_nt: TGTGCCAGCTCACCACCGGGATCCTGGGGGGACACTGAAGCTTTCTTT; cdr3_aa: CASSPPGSWGDTEAFF
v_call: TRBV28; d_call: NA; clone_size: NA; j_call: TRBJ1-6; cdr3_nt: TGTGCCAGCAGTCGCCGCGGGGGGTTCTTGAGCTATAATTCACCCCTCCACTTT; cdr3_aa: CASSRRGGFLSYNSPLHF
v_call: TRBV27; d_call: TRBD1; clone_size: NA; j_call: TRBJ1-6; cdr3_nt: TGTGCCAGCAGTTGGGACAGGGGCGGGAATTCACCCCTCCACTTT; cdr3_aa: CASSWDRGGNSPLHF
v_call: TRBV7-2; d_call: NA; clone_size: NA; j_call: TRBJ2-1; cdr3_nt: TGTGCCAGCAGCTTAACGGGGGAGACCTCCTACAATGAGCAGTTCTTC; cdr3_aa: CASSLTGETSYNEQFF
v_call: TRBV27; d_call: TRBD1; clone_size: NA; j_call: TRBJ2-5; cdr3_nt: TGTGCCAGCAGTTTATTGGGACAGGGGAGGGAAGAGACCCAGTACTTC; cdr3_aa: CASSLLGQGREETQYF
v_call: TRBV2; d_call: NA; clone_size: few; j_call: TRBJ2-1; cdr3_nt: TGTGCCAGCAGTGAAGTTGTTGACAATGAGCAGTTCTTC; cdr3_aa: CASSEVVDNEQFF
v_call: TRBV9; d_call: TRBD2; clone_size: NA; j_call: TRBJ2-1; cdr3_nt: TGTGCCAGCAGCGCGAGCGGGAGGGCCAGCAATGAGCAGTTCTTC; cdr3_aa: CASSASGRASNEQFF
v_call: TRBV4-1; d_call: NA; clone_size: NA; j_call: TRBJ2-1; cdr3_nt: TGCGCCAGCAGCCGGGAAGCTTACCCGAACAATGAGCAGTTCTTC; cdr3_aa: CASSREAYPNNEQFF
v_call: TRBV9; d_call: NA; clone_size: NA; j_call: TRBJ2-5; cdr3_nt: TGTGCCAGCAGCCTAGCTGGCGGGTTGGGGACCCAGTACTTC; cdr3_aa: CASSLAGGLGTQYF
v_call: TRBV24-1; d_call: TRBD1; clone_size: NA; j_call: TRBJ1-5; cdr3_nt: TGTGCCACCAGTGATCGAACAGGGGGCTGGGATCAGCCCCAGCATTTT; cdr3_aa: CATSDRTGGWDQPQHF
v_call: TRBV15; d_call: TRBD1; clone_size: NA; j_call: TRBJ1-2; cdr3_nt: TGTGCCACCAGCAGACCAAGAGAGGACAGGTCTTATGGCTACACCTTC; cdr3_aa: CATSRPREDRSYGYTF
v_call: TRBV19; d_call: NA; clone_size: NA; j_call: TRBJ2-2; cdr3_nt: TGTGCCAGTCGGGACTACACCGGGGAGCTGTTTTTT; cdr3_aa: CASRDYTGELFF
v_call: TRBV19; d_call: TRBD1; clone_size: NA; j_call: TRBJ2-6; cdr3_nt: TGTGCCAGTAGTTCAACCGGGACAGGTTCTGGGGCCAACGTCCTGACTTTC; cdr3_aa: CASSSTGTGSGANVLTF
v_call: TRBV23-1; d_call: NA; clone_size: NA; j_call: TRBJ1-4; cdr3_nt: TGCGCCAGCAGTCAAGGTACATATAATGAAAAACTGTTTTTT; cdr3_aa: CASSQGTYNEKLFF
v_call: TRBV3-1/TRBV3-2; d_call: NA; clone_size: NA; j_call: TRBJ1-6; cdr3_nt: TGTGCCAGCAGCCAACTTCTTCGTTCCGGGACCAGGGGTTCACCCCTCCACTTT; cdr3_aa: CASSQLLRSGTRGSPLHF
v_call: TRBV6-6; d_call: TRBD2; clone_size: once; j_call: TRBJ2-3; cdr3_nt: TGTGCCAGCACCTTGAGCGGGAGGAGAGGGTTTGATCTGCAGTATTTT; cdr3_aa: CASTLSGRRGFDLQYF
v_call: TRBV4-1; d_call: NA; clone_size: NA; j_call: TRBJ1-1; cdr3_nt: TGCGCCAGCAGCCAAGATGAGAGGAGGGAGATCACTGAAGCTTTCTTT; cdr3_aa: CASSQDERREITEAFF
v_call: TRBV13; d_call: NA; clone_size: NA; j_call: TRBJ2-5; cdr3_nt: TGTGCCAGCAGCTCCCCCGGTGACCATGCCCAGTACTTC; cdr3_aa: CASSSPGDHAQYF
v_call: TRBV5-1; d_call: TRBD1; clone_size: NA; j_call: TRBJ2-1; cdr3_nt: TGCGCCAGCAGCCTGCGACCCACCGGGACAGTGAATGAGCAGTTCTTC; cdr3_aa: CASSLRPTGTVNEQFF
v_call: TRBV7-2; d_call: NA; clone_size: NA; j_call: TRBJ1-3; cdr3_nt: TGTGCCAGCAGCTTAGGTCTCATGGGAGGAAACACCATATATTTT; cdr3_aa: CASSLGLMGGNTIYF